Below, 18 T cell receptor beta chains from the same sample are listed, as sequenced in a study of blood T cell repertoires in COVID-19. Clones were read by immunoSEQ multiplex PCR, and TCRdb kept only the in-frame ones, dropping some. The data hold about 74,000 clones, with under 95% observed a single time. The sequencing input was peripheral blood. These receptors were obtained from a man in his fifties or sixties with acute or convalescent COVID-19.

The J gene is TRBJ1-5, the V gene TRBV7-2; 7 bases map to TRBD1. V lost 1 base and J lost 9; bases outside the gene matches: 12. The CDR3 totals 16 residues. Per the germline V gene, CDR1 is SGHTA and CDR2 is FQGNSA. CDR3 amino acids: CASSLDGVEGARPQHF. The CDR3 DNA follows: TGTGCCAGCAGCTTAGATGGTGTCGAGGGGGCTCGGCCCCAGCATTTT.

This chain uses TRBV7-3 with TRBJ2-1; maybe TRBD1 (6 bases). The germline V gene has CDR1 SGHTA and CDR2 FQGTGA. The CDR3 runs to 15 residues. Trimming took off 2 bases at V and 7 bases at J, with 15 bases between the two ends. The CDR3 nucleotides read TGTGCCAGCAGCTTAGGGGGCACGGGGTGGAATGAGCAGTTCTTC. It encodes CASSLGGTGWNEQFF.

The chain carries TRBV12-3 or TRBV12-4 and TRBJ2-7; the D is unclear. The germline V and J ends were trimmed by 0 bases and 6 bases, with 9 bases remaining between them. The CDR3 sequence is 13 residues long. CDR3 loop: CASSLAVSGEQYF. The CDR3 DNA sequence: TGTGCCAGCAGTTTAGCGGTGTCAGGCGAGCAGTACTTC.

V is TRBV2 and J is TRBJ2-1, with D possibly matching TRBD2 (6 bases). The germline gives CDR1 SNHLY, CDR2 FYNNEI. The CDR3 totals 14 residues. V was pared by 7 bases and J by 4 bases, with 14 bases between. As DNA, the CDR3 is TGTGCCAGCACCCCCGGGAGCCAATACAATGAGCAGTTCTTC. Its protein product is CASTPGSQYNEQFF.

This clone was counted between two and nine times. The genes are TRBV4-2 and TRBJ1-1; 8 bases match TRBD1. V trimming: 4 bases; J trimming: 0 bases; junction bases outside the gene matches: 10. The CDR3 spans 17 residues. Germline V gives CDR1 LGHNA, CDR2 YNFKEQ. The CDR3 nucleotides read TGTGCCAGCAGCCTACCCGACAGGGGACCTCTGAACACTGAAGCTTTCTTT. It specifies CASSLPDRGPLNTEAFF.

The chain has TRBV5-1 and TRBJ2-5; TRBD2 agrees at 15 bases. V was pared by 4 bases and J by 5 bases, with 12 bases of the junction left unmatched. This CDR3 comprises 18 residues. Germline V gives CDR1 SGHRS, CDR2 YFSETQ. In DNA form, the CDR3 reads TGCGCCAGCAGCCCGGGGAGGACTAGCGGGAGGGTGTTGGAGACCCAGTACTTC. Translating it yields CASSPGRTSGRVLETQYF.

This chain joins TRBV5-4 and TRBJ1-3; 7 bases line up with TRBD1. CDR1 is SGHNT and CDR2 is YYREEE in the germline V gene (reference sequence). This CDR3 contains 18 residues. The V and J ends lost 4 bases and 1 base, in that order; junction bases with no gene match: 14. CDR3 sequence reads: CASSQGQSERHSGNTIYF. The CDR3 DNA reads TGTGCCAGCAGCCAGGGACAGAGCGAACGCCATTCTGGAAACACCATATATTTT.

J is TRBJ1-2 and V is TRBV5-1; 8 nucleotides align to TRBD1. V lost 7 bases, J lost 5 bases, and 10 bases stayed unmatched. The CDR3 contains 14 residues. Germline V gene sequence: CDR1 SGHRS, CDR2 YFSETQ. CDR3: CASAPYGQGYGYTF. CDR3 DNA sequence: TGCGCCAGCGCGCCGTATGGACAGGGTTATGGCTACACCTTC.

This sequence joins TRBV7-2 and TRBJ2-5; 10 bases are a match to TRBD1. The CDR3 is 15 amino acids. V lost 1 base to trimming and J lost 6 bases; unmatched junction nucleotides: 5. Germline values: CDR1 SGHTA, CDR2 FQGNSA. CDR3 coding DNA: TGTGCCAGCAGCTTAGATGGGACAGGGGCAAAGACCCAGTACTTC. As protein: CASSLDGTGAKTQYF.

V gene TRBV6-5 combines with J gene TRBJ1-1, with a weak D call TRBD1 (5 bases). CDR1 is MNHEY, CDR2 SVGAGI, per germline. The ends were cut back, 6 bases at V and 0 bases at J, with 11 bases in the middle. The CDR3 runs 14 residues. The DNA of the CDR3 is TGTGCCAGCAGCCAAGGACAAATGAACACTGAAGCTTTCTTT. Encoded protein: CASSQGQMNTEAFF.

This chain joins TRBV28 and TRBJ2-4; 8 nucleotides agree with TRBD1. This CDR3 spans 12 amino acids. Germline loops: CDR1 MDHEN, CDR2 SYDVKM. CDR3 amino acids: CVAGGPKNIQYF. CDR3 DNA: TGTGTGGCAGGGGGCCCCAAAAACATTCAGTACTTC.

This chain links TRBV7-2 with TRBJ2-1; D unclear. CDR1 SGHTA and CDR2 FQGNSA come from the germline V gene. The CDR3 runs 12 residues. V was trimmed by 6 bases and J by 7 bases, leaving 10 bases between them. The chain's CDR3 is CASRFEWNEQFF. CDR3 DNA sequence: TGTGCCAGCAGGTTCGAGTGGAATGAGCAGTTCTTC.

V and J are TRBV10-1 and TRBJ2-3; TRBD1 aligns across 10 bases. V gave up 4 bases and J gave up 3 bases; unmatched junction bases: 7. The germline V gene has CDR1 WNHNN and CDR2 SYGVQD (reference sequence). The CDR3 runs 16 residues. The CDR3 spells CASSGGRDRGTDTQYF. The CDR3 nucleotides are TGCGCCAGCAGTGGAGGAAGGGACAGGGGAACAGATACGCAGTATTTT.

The chain has TRBV27 and TRBJ1-2; 7 nucleotides line up with TRBD1. This CDR3 has 16 residues. V was clipped by 5 bases and J by 3 bases; unmatched bases: 12. Germline CDR1 MNHEY, CDR2 SMNVEV (reference sequence). CDR3 sequence (DNA): TGTGCCAGCAGTCCAGGGGCAGGGGGAAGTTACTATGGCTACACCTTC. It encodes CASSPGAGGSYYGYTF.

V usage is TRBV7-8 and J usage is TRBJ2-4; D is unresolved. CDR3 length equals 15 residues. V was clipped by 1 base and J by 0 bases, with 7 bases between them. CDR1 is SGHVS and CDR2 is FQNEAQ in the germline V gene. CDR3 in DNA: TGTGCCAGCAGCTTAGGGAGCGCAGCCAAAAACATTCAGTACTTC. It is translated as CASSLGSAAKNIQYF.

This chain connects TRBV29-1 to TRBJ2-5, with TRBD1 matching 9 bases. Germline values: CDR1 SQVTM, CDR2 ANQGSEA. This CDR3 has 14 amino acids. J gave up 4 bases and V 7 bases, and 10 bases lay outside the gene matches. The CDR3 coding sequence is TGCAGCGCAAGTCGGGGGACAGGGACAGAGACCCAGTACTTC. Protein: CSASRGTGTETQYF. Full variable domain (remainder filled in from reference TRBV29-1 and TRBJ2-5): SAVISQKPSRDICQRGTSLTIQCQVDSQVTMMFWYRQQPGQSLTLIATANQGSEATYESGFVIDKFPISRPNLTFSTLTVSNMSPEDSSIYLCSASRGTGTETQYFGPGTRLLVL.

The V gene is TRBV9, the J gene TRBJ2-5, with D unclear. This CDR3 is 14 amino acids long. Trimming cost V 4 bases and J 1 base, with 11 bases left between them. Germline V gene sequence: CDR1 SGDLS, CDR2 YYNGEE. Here the CDR3 DNA reads TGTGCCAGCAGCCCCATTGGCGGCCAAGAGACCCAGTACTTC. Translation: CASSPIGGQETQYF.

This sequence joins TRBV27 and TRBJ1-1, with 7 positions matching TRBD1. The CDR3 runs to 14 residues. V was pared by 5 bases and J by 1 base, with 4 bases of the junction left unmatched. Germline V gives CDR1 MNHEY, CDR2 SMNVEV (reference sequence). This CDR3 is CASSTYRGNTEAFF. The CDR3 nucleotides are TGTGCCAGCAGTACATACAGGGGGAACACTGAAGCTTTCTTT.